Ten or more counts support the clone carrying this T cell receptor (beta chain). These data come from a study of neurological immune-mediated disorders. Use was made of some 1 million CD4+ or CD8+ T cells in sorted libraries. The making of cDNA relied on 5'RACE with 10-nucleotide random UMIs. A single record per CDR3 protein comes from TCRdb applying MiXCR to the 5' RACE reads. The sample contains roughly 29,000 distinct CDR3 sequences, approximately 20% of which appear only once. The receptor was derived from a man between 45 and 60 years old with HTLV-1-associated myelopathy (HAM/TSP). Sequencing was carried out using CD4+ T cells from blood.

The chain's CDR3 is CASSLGAGGASYEQYF. The CDR3 DNA reads as TGTGCCAGCAGCTTGGGGGCGGGGGGAGCATCCTACGAGCAGTACTTC. This chain links TRBV5-5 with TRBJ2-7, with 8 positions matching TRBD2. Germline trimming cut 0 bases from V and 1 base from J; bases unmatched to any gene: 6. CDR1 SGHKS and CDR2 YYEKEE come from the germline V gene (reference sequence). The CDR3 is 16 amino acids.